This T cell receptor (beta chain) was profiled in a study of cytomegalovirus exposure and HLA in healthy donors. About the research overall: The use of the same platform for the roughly 110 validation repertoires and the roughly 730 first-cohort repertoires was reported by a later analysis.

V was shortened by 5 bases and J by 7 bases, with 17 bases between the two germline ends. Germline CDR1 MNHEY, CDR2 SMNVEV (reference sequence). This CDR3 comprises 14 residues. Remarks on this clone: Antigen unknown.

Notes on the study in general: It was approximately 150 TCR beta chains that were listed as cytomegalovirus-associated. With high specificity and sensitivity, the classifier reportedly diagnosed cytomegalovirus status.

The table came from immunoSEQ multiplex PCR; TCRdb's copy has only in-frame clones and leaves some out. The sample carries about 170,000 clones, nearly 90% recorded once. The receptor's source is a man aged 18 to 29 in good health and CMV-seropositive. The sequenced sample was PBMCs. This chain connects TRBV27 to TRBJ1-2; no definite D call. This CDR3 is CASSPKPGLPGYTF. CDR3 bases: TGTGCCAGCAGTCCTAAACCAGGCTTACCTGGCTACACCTTC.